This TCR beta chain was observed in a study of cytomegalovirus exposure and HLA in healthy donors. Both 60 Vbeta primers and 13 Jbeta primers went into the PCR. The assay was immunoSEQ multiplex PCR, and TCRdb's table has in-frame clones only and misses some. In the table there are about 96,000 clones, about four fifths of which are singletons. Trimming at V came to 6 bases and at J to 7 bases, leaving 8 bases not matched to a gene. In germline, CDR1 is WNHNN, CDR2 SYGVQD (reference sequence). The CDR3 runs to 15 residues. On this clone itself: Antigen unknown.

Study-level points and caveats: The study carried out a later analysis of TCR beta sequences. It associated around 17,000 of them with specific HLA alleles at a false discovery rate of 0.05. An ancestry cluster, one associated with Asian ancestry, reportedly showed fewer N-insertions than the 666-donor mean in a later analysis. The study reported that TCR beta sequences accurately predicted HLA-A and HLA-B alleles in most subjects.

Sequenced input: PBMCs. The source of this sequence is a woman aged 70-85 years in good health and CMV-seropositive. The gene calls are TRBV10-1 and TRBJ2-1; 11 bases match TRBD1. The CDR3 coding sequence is TGCGCCAGCAGCCCCGGGACAGGGGGTTGGAATGAGCAGTTCTTC. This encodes CASSPGTGGWNEQFF.